The sequence of this T cell receptor beta chain was determined in a study of identical twins. General observations from the study: Within cord blood, abundant beta clonotypes carried fewer insertions, but memory repertoires showed no such trend. Weaker excess sharing between twins was seen in beta out-of-frame sequences.

With template switching, a universal primer site was added, and the cDNA carried unique molecular identifiers. TCRdb passed the 5' RACE reads through MiXCR, listing each CDR3 protein once. The sample consists of under 1 million distinct CDR3 sequences, 10% to 15% of them appearing once. The CDR3 spans 17 residues. V was pared by 4 bases and J by 0 bases, with 8 bases of the junction left unmatched. Germline V lookup: CDR1 SEHNR, CDR2 FQNEAQ (reference sequence). This clonotype was found a few times. Its antigen is still unknown. These data also featured in a second study, about yellow fever vaccine responses in identical twins.

The origin of this receptor is a woman aged 18 to 35 in good health. The rearrangement uses TRBV7-9 and TRBJ1-2; TRBD1 aligns across 10 bases. The specimen sequenced was PBMCs. CDR3: CASSSPDRGNPNYGYTF. The CDR3 DNA is TGTGCCAGCAGCTCTCCGGACAGGGGGAACCCTAACTATGGCTACACCTTC.